A few counts support the clone carrying this T cell receptor (beta chain). This sample was included in a study of T-cell reconstitution after alpha-beta-depleted transplantation in children. It was with unique molecular identifiers that the TCRbeta library was prepared. TCRdb independently ran MiXCR on the PCR reads; one entry per CDR3 protein. Of a few hundred thousand distinct CDR3 sequences detected, roughly 10% appear once; the ten largest clones hold about 5%. V was trimmed by 5 bases and J by 10 bases, leaving 12 bases between them. This CDR3 is 12 amino acids long. The sequenced sample was PBMCs from the stem cell graft donor, obtained from the stem cell graft. V and J are TRBV12-3 or TRBV12-4 and TRBJ2-1, with D perhaps TRBD1 or TRBD2 (5 bases each). This clonotype originated in a human donor who donated a stem cell graft to a child with acute myeloid leukemia. The CDR3: CASSGGSTEQFF. In nucleotides, the CDR3 is TGTGCCAGCAGTGGGGGTAGCACAGAGCAGTTCTTC.